One and the same sample provided the 15 T cell receptor beta chains below, sequenced in a study of STAT5B mutations in CD4+ large granular lymphocyte leukemia. Produced via immunoSEQ multiplex PCR; TCRdb's table is partial and in-frame only. The repertoire holds 20,000 to 25,000 clones, with 70% as singletons. The sequenced material came from CD4+ T cells from blood buffy coats. All receptors derive from a human donor in good health.

This chain uses TRBV9 with TRBJ2-3; tentatively, D is TRBD2 (6 bases). The germline gives CDR1 SGDLS, CDR2 YYNGEE. The CDR3 sequence is 15 residues long. Between the trimmed V and J ends, which lost 0 bases and 7 bases, there was a span of 15 bases. The DNA of the CDR3 is TGTGCCAGCAGCGTAGAGCTAGGAGGGGAGCATACGCAGTATTTT. It is translated as CASSVELGGEHTQYF. Complete variable domain (other parts from reference TRBV9 and TRBJ2-3): DSGVTQTPKHLITATGQRVTLRCSPRSGDLSVYWYQQSLDQGLQFLIQYYNGEERAKGNILERFSAQQFPDLHSELNLSSLELGDSALYFCASSVELGGEHTQYFGPGTRLTVL.

This chain uses TRBV5-1 with TRBJ2-5; D is possibly TRBD2 (5 bases). The germline V gene encodes CDR1 SGHRS and CDR2 YFSETQ. This CDR3 contains 13 residues. Between the trimmed V and J ends, which lost 4 bases and 2 bases, there was a span of 9 bases. CDR3 coding DNA: TGCGCCAGCAGCAGCGGATCTCAAGAGACCCAGTACTTC. Its translation is CASSSGSQETQYF.

J is TRBJ2-3 and V is TRBV28, with no clear D. Deletions cut 6 bases from V and 4 bases from J, with 17 bases between. Germline lookup yields CDR1 MDHEN and CDR2 SYDVKM. CDR3 length: 15 residues. As DNA, the CDR3 is TGTGCCAGCAGGGGAAGATCAGGTTGGGCAGATACGCAGTATTTT. Encoded protein: CASRGRSGWADTQYF.

This rearrangement joins TRBV2 to TRBJ2-7, with 7 bases matching TRBD1. The CDR3 runs to 15 residues. Trimming cost V 2 bases and J 5 bases; bases outside gene matches: 9. In germline, CDR1 is SNHLY, CDR2 FYNNEI. CDR3 in amino acids: CASSENRGDSDEQYF. The CDR3 DNA sequence: TGTGCCAGCAGTGAAAACAGGGGTGATTCTGACGAGCAGTACTTC.

The chain is built from TRBV19 and TRBJ2-4; D call uncertain. Germline loops: CDR1 LNHDA, CDR2 SQIVND (reference sequence). The CDR3 loop spans 11 amino acids. V was shortened by 3 bases and J by 7 bases, with 4 bases between the two germline ends. Here the CDR3 reads CASSILNIQYF. The CDR3 DNA reads as TGTGCCAGTAGTATTTTGAACATTCAGTACTTC.

The V and J genes are TRBV30 and TRBJ2-2, with 13 positions matching TRBD2. The germline V gene has CDR1 GTSNPN and CDR2 SVGIG (reference sequence). V dropped 1 base and J dropped 7; count of bases not matched to a gene: 6. This CDR3 is 16 amino acids long. The CDR3 sequence: CAWSGTSGSKNGELFF. The CDR3 coding sequence is TGTGCCTGGAGTGGGACTAGCGGGAGTAAGAACGGGGAGCTGTTTTTT.

The CDR3: CASSLEGTQETQYF. Here the CDR3 DNA reads TGTGCCAGCAGCTTGGAGGGGACACAAGAGACCCAGTACTTC. The chain recombines TRBV5-6 with TRBJ2-5; tentatively, D is TRBD1 (6 bases). Trimming cost V 0 bases and J 2 bases, with 8 bases left between them. In germline, CDR1 is SGHDT, CDR2 YYEEEE. This CDR3 contains 14 residues.

This clone came up a few times. The genes are TRBV10-3 and TRBJ1-5, with 7 bases identical to TRBD1. Germline assignment: CDR1 ENHRY and CDR2 SYGVKD. J was trimmed by 1 base and V by 3 bases; bases with no gene match: 9. CDR3 length: 17 amino acids. CDR3 loop: CAISEDGGGISNQPQHF. CDR3 DNA sequence: TGTGCCATCAGTGAAGATGGAGGGGGCATAAGCAATCAGCCCCAGCATTTT.

In DNA, the CDR3 is TGTGCCAGCAAGACAGGAGATAATTCACCCCTCCACTTT. Its translation is CASKTGDNSPLHF. The V gene is TRBV6-1, the J gene TRBJ1-6; weak D call: TRBD1 (6 bases). CDR1 and CDR2 from the germline V gene are MNHNS and SASEGT. The CDR3 runs 13 residues. Deletions cut 7 bases from V and 5 bases from J, with 9 bases between.

This clone has only a few counts. This chain links TRBV11-2 with TRBJ1-2; 7 positions agree with TRBD1. CDR1 is SGHAT, CDR2 FQNNGV, per germline. This CDR3 is built from 15 residues. Germline trimming cut 4 bases from V and 3 bases from J; bases unmatched to any gene: 8. The CDR3 protein is CASSSTGTEDYGYTF. The CDR3, as DNA: TGTGCCAGCAGCTCAACCGGGACAGAAGACTATGGCTACACCTTC.

The chain combines TRBV10-3 with TRBJ1-1, with D tentatively TRBD1 (6 bases). Germline-derived CDR1 and CDR2 are ENHRY and SYGVKD. The CDR3 has 17 amino acids. V was cut by 3 bases and J by 5 bases, with 22 bases left in between. The CDR3 reads CAISDRLPPLDRTEAFF. DNA of the CDR3: TGTGCCATCAGTGACCGTCTCCCCCCCTTAGACAGGACTGAAGCTTTCTTT.

This chain connects TRBV10-3 to TRBJ2-7; TRBD1 aligns across 9 bases. This CDR3 is built from 15 residues. Germline V gene lookup returns CDR1 ENHRY and CDR2 SYGVKD. J gave up 0 bases and V 4 bases, and 4 bases lay outside the gene matches. The CDR3 bases are TGTGCCATCAGTGCCCCGGACAGGGGCTCCTACGAGCAGTACTTC. Translating it yields CAISAPDRGSYEQYF.

The genes are TRBV29-1 and TRBJ1-2; possible D gene TRBD1, 6 bases. The CDR3 totals 12 residues. Germline V CDR1 and CDR2: SQVTM, ANQGSEA. Trimming took 7 bases from V and 3 from J, leaving 12 bases between them. CDR3 in amino acids: CSARTADYGYTF. CDR3 sequence (DNA): TGCAGCGCCCGGACAGCTGACTATGGCTACACCTTC.

This chain uses TRBV7-9 with TRBJ2-3; 12 positions match TRBD2. This CDR3 contains 17 residues. Germline V gene lookup returns CDR1 SEHNR and CDR2 FQNEAQ (reference sequence). Germline trimming cut 1 base from V and 6 bases from J; bases unmatched to any gene: 8. In DNA form, the CDR3 reads TGTGCCAGCAGCTTAGAGTCTAGCGGGGGGGCAACGGATACGCAGTATTTT. Residues: CASSLESSGGATDTQYF.

The rearrangement joins TRBV9 to TRBJ2-5; TRBD1 is a possible D gene (6 bases). The CDR3 extends over 14 amino acids. Germline lookup yields CDR1 SGDLS and CDR2 YYNGEE. Trimming removed 3 bases at V and 2 bases at J, with 11 bases between. The CDR3 DNA reads TGTGCCAGCAGCGAAACGGACAGACAAGAGACCCAGTACTTC. This sequence encodes CASSETDRQETQYF.